This is a list of T cell receptor beta chains from one sample in a study of OX40 agonist ivuxolimab in advanced cancers. TCRdb keeps only in-frame clones here, not all; method: immunoSEQ multiplex PCR. The table lists about 69,000 clones, about 89% of them singletons. The sequenced sample was CD4+ or CD8+ T cells sorted from blood, obtained in a trial of the OX40 agonist ivuxolimab. The origin of the receptors is an adult with an advanced solid tumor such as melanoma, head and neck, liver or kidney cancer. CDR3s include the opening cysteine and the closing phenylalanine or tryptophan. The D gene is left open where the match is weak. Some rows have no size entry. The others give once, few or many, or a class for an expanded clone.

>TRBJ2-1|.|TRBV19|.
CASSISRGNNEQFF
TGTGCCAGTAGTATAAGTCGGGGGAACAATGAGCAGTTCTTC
>TRBJ1-4|.|TRBV14|.
CASSQDIHSNEKLFF
TGTGCCAGCAGCCAAGACATCCACTCTAATGAAAAACTGTTTTTT
>TRBJ2-1|.|TRBV19|.
CASADGGGGIEGNEQFF
TGTGCCAGTGCCGACGGGGGTGGCGGGATAGAAGGCAATGAGCAGTTCTTC
>TRBJ1-1|.|TRBV10-2|.
CASQQGSTEAFF
TGCGCCAGTCAACAGGGTTCCACTGAAGCTTTCTTT
>TRBJ1-1|.|TRBV7-3|TRBD1
CASSRTGMNTEAFF
TGTGCCAGCAGCCGGACAGGGATGAACACTGAAGCTTTCTTT
>TRBJ2-7|.|TRBV15|TRBD1
CATSDRGIYEQYF
TGTGCCACCAGCGACAGGGGAATATACGAGCAGTACTTC
>TRBJ2-1|.|TRBV11-2|TRBD2
CASSSGGNEQFF
TGTGCCAGCAGCAGCGGGGGGAATGAGCAGTTCTTC
>TRBJ2-7|few|TRBV19|TRBD2
CASSMRLAGEVPYEQYF
TGTGCCAGTAGTATGAGACTAGCGGGAGAGGTCCCCTACGAGCAGTACTTC
>TRBJ2-1|.|TRBV11-2|TRBD2
CASSFTSGLDEQFF
TGTGCCAGCAGCTTTACTAGCGGACTCGATGAGCAGTTCTTC
>TRBJ2-5|.|TRBV10-3|TRBD2
CAIMAREGQETQYF
TGTGCCATCATGGCGCGGGAGGGCCAAGAGACCCAGTACTTC